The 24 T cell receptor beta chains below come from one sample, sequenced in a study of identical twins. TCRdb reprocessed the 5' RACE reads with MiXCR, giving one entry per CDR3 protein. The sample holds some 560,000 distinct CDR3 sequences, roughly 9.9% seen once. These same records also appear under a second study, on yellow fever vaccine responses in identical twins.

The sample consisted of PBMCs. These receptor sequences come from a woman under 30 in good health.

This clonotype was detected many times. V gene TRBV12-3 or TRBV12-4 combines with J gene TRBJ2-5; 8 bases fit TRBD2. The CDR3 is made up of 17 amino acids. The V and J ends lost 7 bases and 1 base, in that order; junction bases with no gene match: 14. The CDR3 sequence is CASTPGGVAGLQETQYF. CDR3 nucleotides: TGTGCCAGCACCCCTGGTGGGGTAGCGGGGCTCCAAGAGACCCAGTACTTC.

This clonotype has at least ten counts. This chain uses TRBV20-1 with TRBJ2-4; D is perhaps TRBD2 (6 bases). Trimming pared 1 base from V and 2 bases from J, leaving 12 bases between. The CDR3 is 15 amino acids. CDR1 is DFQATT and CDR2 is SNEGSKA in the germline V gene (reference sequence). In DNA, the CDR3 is TGCAGTGCTAGAGGTCCGGGGGTATCCAAAAACATTCAGTACTTC. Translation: CSARGPGVSKNIQYF.

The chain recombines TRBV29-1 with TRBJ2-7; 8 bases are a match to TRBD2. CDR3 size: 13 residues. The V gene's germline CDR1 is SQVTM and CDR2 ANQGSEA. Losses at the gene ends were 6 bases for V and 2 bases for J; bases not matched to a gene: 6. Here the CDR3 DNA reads TGCAGCGTCCGGACTAGCTCCGCCTACGAGCAGTACTTC. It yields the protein CSVRTSSAYEQYF.

CDR3 coding DNA: TGTGCCAGCAATCAGTTTCAGGGGGCGCGAAATGAGCAGTTCTTC. This gives the protein CASNQFQGARNEQFF. This chain uses TRBV25-1 with TRBJ2-1, with 8 bases aligning to TRBD1. V dropped 7 bases and J dropped 7; count of bases not matched to a gene: 12. The CDR3 is 15 residues long. Germline-derived CDR1 and CDR2 are MGHDK and SYGVNS.

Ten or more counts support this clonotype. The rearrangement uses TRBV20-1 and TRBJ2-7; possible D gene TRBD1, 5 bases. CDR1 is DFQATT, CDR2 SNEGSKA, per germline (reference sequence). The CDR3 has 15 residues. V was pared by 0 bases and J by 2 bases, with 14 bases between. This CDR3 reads CSARDRVSATYEQYF. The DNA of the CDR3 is TGCAGTGCTAGAGACAGGGTGTCGGCTACCTACGAGCAGTACTTC.

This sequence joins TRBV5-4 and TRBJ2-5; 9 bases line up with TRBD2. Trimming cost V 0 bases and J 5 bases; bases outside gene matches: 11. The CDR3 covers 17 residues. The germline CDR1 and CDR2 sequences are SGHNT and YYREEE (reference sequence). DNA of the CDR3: TGTGCCAGCAGCTTGGGGAGTGGCGGGAGGGCCGGTGAGACCCAGTACTTC. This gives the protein CASSLGSGGRAGETQYF.

The CDR3 is CASSSREMNTEAFF. The CDR3 DNA is TGTGCCAGCAGTTCCAGGGAAATGAACACTGAAGCTTTCTTT. V usage is TRBV6-5 and J usage is TRBJ1-1, with TRBD1 as a possible D gene (5 bases). Germline-derived CDR1 and CDR2 are MNHEY and SVGAGI. Trimming took 4 bases from V and 0 from J, leaving 9 bases between them. This CDR3 has 14 amino acids.

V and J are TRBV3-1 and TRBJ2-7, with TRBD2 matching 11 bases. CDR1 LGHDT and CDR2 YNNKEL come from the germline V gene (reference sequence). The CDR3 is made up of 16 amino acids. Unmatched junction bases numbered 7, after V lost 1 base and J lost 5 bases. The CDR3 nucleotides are TGTGCCAGCAGCCAAGTGGCCGGGACTAGCGGCGACGAGCAGTACTTC. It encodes CASSQVAGTSGDEQYF.

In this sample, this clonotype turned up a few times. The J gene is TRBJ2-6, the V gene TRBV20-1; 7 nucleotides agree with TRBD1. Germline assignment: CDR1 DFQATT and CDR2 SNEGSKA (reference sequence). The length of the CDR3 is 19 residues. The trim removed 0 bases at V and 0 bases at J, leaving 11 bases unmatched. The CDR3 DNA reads TGCAGTGCTAGAGATCCGAACAGGGGCTGGGTCTCTGGGGCCAACGTCCTGACTTTC. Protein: CSARDPNRGWVSGANVLTF.

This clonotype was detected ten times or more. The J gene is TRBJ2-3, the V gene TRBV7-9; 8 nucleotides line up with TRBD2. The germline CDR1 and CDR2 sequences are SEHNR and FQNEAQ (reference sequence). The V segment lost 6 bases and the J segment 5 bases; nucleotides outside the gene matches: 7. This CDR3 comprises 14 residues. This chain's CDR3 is CASSQGLAGDTQYF. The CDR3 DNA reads TGTGCCAGCAGTCAAGGACTAGCAGGAGATACGCAGTATTTT.

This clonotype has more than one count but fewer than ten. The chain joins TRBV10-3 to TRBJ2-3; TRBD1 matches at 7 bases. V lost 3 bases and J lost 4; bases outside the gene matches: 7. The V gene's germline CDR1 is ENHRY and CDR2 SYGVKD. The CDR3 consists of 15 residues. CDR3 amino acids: CAISDFGTAADTQYF. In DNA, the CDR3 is TGTGCCATCAGTGATTTTGGGACAGCAGCAGATACGCAGTATTTT.

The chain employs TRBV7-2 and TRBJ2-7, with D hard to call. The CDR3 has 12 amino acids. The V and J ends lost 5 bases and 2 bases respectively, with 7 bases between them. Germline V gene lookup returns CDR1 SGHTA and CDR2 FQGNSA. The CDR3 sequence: CASSAVAYEQYF. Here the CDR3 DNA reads TGTGCCAGCAGCGCGGTTGCCTACGAGCAGTACTTC.

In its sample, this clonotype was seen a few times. The CDR3 reads CASSLQEIYEQYF. Written as DNA, the CDR3 is TGTGCCAGCAGTCTTCAGGAGATCTACGAGCAGTACTTC. The chain uses TRBV12-3 or TRBV12-4 and TRBJ2-7; no clear D. The germline V and J ends were trimmed by 5 bases and 3 bases, with 11 bases remaining between them. There are 13 residues in the CDR3.

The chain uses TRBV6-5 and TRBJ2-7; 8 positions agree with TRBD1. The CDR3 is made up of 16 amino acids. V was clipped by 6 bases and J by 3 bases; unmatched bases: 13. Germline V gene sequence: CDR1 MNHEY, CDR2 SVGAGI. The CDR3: CASRELPGQAIYEQYF. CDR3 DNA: TGTGCCAGCAGAGAACTTCCGGGACAGGCGATCTACGAGCAGTACTTC.

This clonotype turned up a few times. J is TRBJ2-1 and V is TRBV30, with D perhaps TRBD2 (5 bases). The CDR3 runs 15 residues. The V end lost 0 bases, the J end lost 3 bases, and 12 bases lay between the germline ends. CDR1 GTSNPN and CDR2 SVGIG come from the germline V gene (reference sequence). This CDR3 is CAWSVPRGVYNEQFF. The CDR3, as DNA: TGTGCCTGGAGTGTACCCCGGGGAGTCTACAATGAGCAGTTCTTC.

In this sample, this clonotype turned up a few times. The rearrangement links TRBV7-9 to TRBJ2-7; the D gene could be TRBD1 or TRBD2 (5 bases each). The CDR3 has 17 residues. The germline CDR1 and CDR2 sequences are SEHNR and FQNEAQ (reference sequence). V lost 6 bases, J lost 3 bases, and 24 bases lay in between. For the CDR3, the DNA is TGTGCCAGCAGTCAGGGCGGACCGGACTTCCTAATCTACGAGCAGTACTTC. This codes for CASSQGGPDFLIYEQYF.

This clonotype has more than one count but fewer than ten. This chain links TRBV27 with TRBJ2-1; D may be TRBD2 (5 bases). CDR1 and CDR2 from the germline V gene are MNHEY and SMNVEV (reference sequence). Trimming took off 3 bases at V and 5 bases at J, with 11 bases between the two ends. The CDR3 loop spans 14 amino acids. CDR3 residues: CASSFGLAHNEQFF. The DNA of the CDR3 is TGTGCCAGCAGTTTCGGGCTAGCCCACAATGAGCAGTTCTTC.

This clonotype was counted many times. CDR3 bases: TGTGCCAGCAATGAAAGATACAGGGGAGGCACAGATACGCAGTATTTT. It specifies CASNERYRGGTDTQYF. The rearrangement links TRBV12-3 or TRBV12-4 to TRBJ2-3; 7 bases fit TRBD1. V trimming: 7 bases; J trimming: 1 base; junction bases outside the gene matches: 11. The CDR3 extends over 16 amino acids.

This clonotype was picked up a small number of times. This CDR3 reads CATSDIGQTYEQYF. The DNA of the CDR3 is TGTGCCACCAGCGATATTGGACAGACCTACGAGCAGTACTTC. The chain carries TRBV15 and TRBJ2-7; D may be TRBD1 (6 bases). V dropped 5 bases and J dropped 2 bases, with 13 bases sitting between them. The length of the CDR3 is 14 residues. The V gene's germline CDR1 is LNHNV and CDR2 YYDKDF (reference sequence). Filled out from reference TRBV15 and TRBJ2-7, the complete variable domain reads DAMVIQNPRYQVTQFGKPVTLSCSQTLNHNVMYWYQQKSSQAPKLLFHYYDKDFNNEADTPDNFQSRRPNTSFCFLDIRSPGLGDTAMYLCATSDIGQTYEQYFGPGTRLTVT.

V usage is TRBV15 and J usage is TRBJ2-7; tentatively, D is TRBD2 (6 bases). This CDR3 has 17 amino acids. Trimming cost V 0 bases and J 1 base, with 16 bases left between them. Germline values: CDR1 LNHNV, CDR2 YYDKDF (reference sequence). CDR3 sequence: CATSRDYGGTGSYEQYF. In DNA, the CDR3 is TGTGCCACCAGCAGAGATTATGGCGGGACCGGTTCCTACGAGCAGTACTTC.

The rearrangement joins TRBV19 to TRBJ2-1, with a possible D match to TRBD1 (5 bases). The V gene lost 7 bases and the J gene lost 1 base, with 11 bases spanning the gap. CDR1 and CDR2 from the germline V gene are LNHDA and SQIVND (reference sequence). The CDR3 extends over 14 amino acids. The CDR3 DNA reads TGTGCCAGTATGTCGCCAGGGTCCTACAATGAGCAGTTCTTC. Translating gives CASMSPGSYNEQFF.

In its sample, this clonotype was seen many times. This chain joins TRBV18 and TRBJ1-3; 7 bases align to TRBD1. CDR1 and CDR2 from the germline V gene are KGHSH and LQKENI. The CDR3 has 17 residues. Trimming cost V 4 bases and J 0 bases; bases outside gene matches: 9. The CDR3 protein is CASSLLTGTNSGNTIYF. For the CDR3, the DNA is TGTGCCAGCTCACTACTGACAGGGACTAACTCTGGAAACACCATATATTTT.

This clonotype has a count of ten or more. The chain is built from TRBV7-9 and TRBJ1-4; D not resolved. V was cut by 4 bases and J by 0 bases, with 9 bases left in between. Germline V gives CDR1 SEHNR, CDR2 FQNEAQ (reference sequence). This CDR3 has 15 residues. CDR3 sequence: CASSYQGATNEKLFF. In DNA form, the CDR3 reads TGTGCCAGCAGCTATCAAGGAGCAACTAATGAAAAACTGTTTTTT.

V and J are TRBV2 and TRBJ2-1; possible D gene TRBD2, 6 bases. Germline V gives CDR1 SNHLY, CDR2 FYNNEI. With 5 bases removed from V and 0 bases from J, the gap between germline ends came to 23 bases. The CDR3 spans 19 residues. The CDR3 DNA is TGTGCCAGCAGTACTGGACTAAGGGATCCACCGAGCTCCTACAATGAGCAGTTCTTC. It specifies CASSTGLRDPPSSYNEQFF.